Sequencing of this T cell receptor beta chain was carried out in a study of Ad26.COV2.S vaccination and SARS-CoV-2 variants. General study findings and limits: Placebo recipients trailed vaccine recipients in spike-specific TCR breadth. Possibly, TCR breadth and depth analyses underestimated total T cell responses. Reportedly, after vaccination the spike-specific CD8+ and CD4+ T cell responses displayed substantial breadth. Measurement of non-spike TCR breadth gave similar results in vaccine and placebo recipients.

Between the trimmed V and J ends, which lost 7 bases and 10 bases, there was a span of 19 bases. The CDR3 contains 13 residues. Germline CDR1 reads SNHLY; CDR2 reads FYNNEI. Only in-frame clones appear in the TCRdb table, and some are missing; sequencing was by immunoSEQ multiplex PCR. In the table there are over 110,000 clones, around 86% of which are singletons. Note on this clone: Its specificity is unknown.

This chain uses TRBV2 with TRBJ1-2; D gene uncertain. The sequence was obtained from a human donor who had recovered from COVID-19. The specimen was peripheral blood, collected after recovery from COVID-19. The CDR3: CASIAETQPSYTF. In DNA form, the CDR3 reads TGTGCCAGCATCGCCGAGACACAGCCATCCTACACCTTC.